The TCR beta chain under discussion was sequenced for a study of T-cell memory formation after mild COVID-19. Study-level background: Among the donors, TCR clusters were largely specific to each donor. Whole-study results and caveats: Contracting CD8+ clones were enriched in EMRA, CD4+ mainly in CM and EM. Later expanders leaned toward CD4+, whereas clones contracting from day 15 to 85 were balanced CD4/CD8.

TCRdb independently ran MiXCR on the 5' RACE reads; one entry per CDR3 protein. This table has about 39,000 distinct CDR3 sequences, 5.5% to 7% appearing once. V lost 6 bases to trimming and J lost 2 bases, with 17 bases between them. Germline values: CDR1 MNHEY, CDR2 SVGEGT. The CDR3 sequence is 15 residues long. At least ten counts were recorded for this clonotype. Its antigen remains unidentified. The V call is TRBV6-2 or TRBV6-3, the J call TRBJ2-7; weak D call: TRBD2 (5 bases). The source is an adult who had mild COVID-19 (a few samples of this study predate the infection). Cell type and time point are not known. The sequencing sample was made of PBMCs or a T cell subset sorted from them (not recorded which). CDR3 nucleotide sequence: TGTGCCAGCAGACCCAACCCGACTAACACCTACGAGCAGTACTTC. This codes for CASRPNPTNTYEQYF.